One and the same sample provided the 4 T cell receptor beta chains below, sequenced in a study of STAT3 mutations in large granular lymphocyte leukemia (dated by TCRdb to between 2019 and 2020). These receptors are not linked to any known antigen. What the authors observed across the whole study: At least one immunodominant TCRbeta clonotype was identified in every T-LGLL patient, and multiple immunodominant subclonotypes were identified in about half of the T-LGLL patients.

The protocol used for the library was the immunoSEQ multiplex PCR assay. This is the immuneACCESS table as TCRdb keeps it, with only in-frame sequences that have V and J called. A part of the clones is gone; compared with another copy, unresolved V genes explain less than half, and the rest is unexplained. The sample yields 25,000 to 40,000 clones; around 88% were counted once. 9.5% to 15% of the sample comes from the top ten. The sample comprised peripheral blood mononuclear cells. Every receptor here comes from a man between 60 and 75 years old with T-cell large granular lymphocyte leukemia. Some clones in this sample may be carry-over from other donors' samples. The age is the age at diagnosis.

The CDR3 nucleotides are TGTGCCAGTGGGGACAGATACAATGAGCAGTTCTTC. This translates into CASGDRYNEQFF. This chain uses TRBV19 with TRBJ2-1; 7 positions agree with TRBD1. Unmatched junction bases numbered 2, after V lost 8 bases and J lost 4 bases. The CDR3 has 12 amino acids. Germline CDR1 and CDR2: LNHDA and SQIVND (reference sequence).

The chain links TRBV7-8 to TRBJ2-7, with D perhaps assigned TRBD1 or TRBD2 (5 bases each). V dropped 1 base and J dropped 2 bases, with 9 bases sitting between them. Germline lookup yields CDR1 SGHVS and CDR2 FQNEAQ. The CDR3 contains 14 residues. CDR3 sequence: CASSLDGAAYEQYF. The CDR3, as DNA: TGTGCCAGCAGCTTAGACGGGGCGGCCTACGAGCAGTACTTC.

The CDR3 DNA reads as TGTGCCAGCAGTTTAGTAGCGGGACCGAATGAGCAGTTCTTC. This encodes CASSLVAGPNEQFF. V usage is TRBV27 and J usage is TRBJ2-1, with TRBD2 matching over 8 bases. J lost 7 bases, V lost 2 bases, and 4 bases had no gene match. This CDR3 comprises 14 residues. The germline CDR1 and CDR2 sequences are MNHEY and SMNVEV (reference sequence).

V is TRBV9 and J is TRBJ2-7; weak D call: TRBD2 (5 bases). Germline-derived CDR1 and CDR2 are SGDLS and YYNGEE. The CDR3 consists of 13 residues. V gave up 4 bases and J gave up 6 bases, with 14 bases separating them. The CDR3 coding sequence is TGTGCCAGCAGCCCGGGAACGGCCCCCGAGCAGTACTTC. It specifies CASSPGTAPEQYF. Using reference TRBV9 and TRBJ2-7 for the parts outside the CDR3, the full variable domain is DSGVTQTPKHLITATGQRVTLRCSPRSGDLSVYWYQQSLDQGLQFLIQYYNGEERAKGNILERFSAQQFPDLHSELNLSSLELGDSALYFCASSPGTAPEQYFGPGTRLTVT.